A single sample gave rise to the 21 T cell receptor beta chains below, sequenced in a study of cytomegalovirus exposure and HLA in healthy donors (dated 2017 in TCRdb). Libraries came from the immunoSEQ multiplex PCR assay. For the multiplex PCR, a mixture combining 60 forward primers for TCR Vbeta segments and 13 reverse primers for TCR Jbeta segments was used. The immuneACCESS repertoire file appears here via TCRdb, limited to in-frame rearrangements. These files lack a portion of the clones; in checked studies, under half of the deficit traces to unresolved V genes, and the cause of the others is not known. This sample has more than 95,000 clones in its table, and over 60% of those were observed once. The ten largest account for 5.8% of the sample. Sequencing was done on a sample of PBMCs. The receptors derive from a man in his sixties in good health and CMV-seropositive.

The chain recombines TRBV7-9 with TRBJ2-5; 10 nucleotides agree with TRBD1. Per germline, CDR1 SEHNR and CDR2 FQNEAQ (reference sequence). Losses at the gene ends were 1 base for V and 11 bases for J; bases not matched to a gene: 7. CDR3 length: 14 residues. CDR3 protein: CASSLDGRTGGQYF. The CDR3 DNA follows: TGTGCCAGCAGCTTAGACGGCAGGACAGGGGGTCAGTACTTC.

The chain combines TRBV5-1 with TRBJ2-5; D may be TRBD1 (5 bases). CDR1 is SGHRS and CDR2 is YFSETQ in the germline V gene. Trimming took off 4 bases at V and 2 bases at J, with 12 bases between the two ends. The CDR3 consists of 14 residues. The CDR3 bases are TGCGCCAGCAGCCCTGGGGCGCAGCAAGAGACCCAGTACTTC. Translation: CASSPGAQQETQYF.

The gene calls are TRBV19 and TRBJ1-1; D gene unclear. Trimming took 3 bases from V and 0 from J, leaving 11 bases between them. Germline CDR1 is LNHDA and CDR2 is SQIVND (reference sequence). The length of the CDR3 is 15 residues. CDR3 sequence: CASSISGRMNTEAFF. The CDR3 DNA is TGTGCCAGTAGTATTAGCGGACGGATGAACACTGAAGCTTTCTTT.

The V gene is TRBV12-5, the J gene TRBJ2-7; TRBD2 matches 7 bases. J was trimmed by 7 bases and V by 0 bases; bases with no gene match: 24. The CDR3 has 20 amino acids. Germline CDR1 reads LGHNT; CDR2 reads FRNRAP. CDR3 sequence reads: CASGLVRPELADPGGEEQYF. DNA of the CDR3: TGTGCTAGTGGTTTGGTACGCCCGGAGTTAGCGGACCCGGGGGGTGAAGAGCAGTACTTC.

V and J are TRBV7-9 and TRBJ2-7, with D perhaps matching TRBD1 (6 bases). This CDR3 is 15 amino acids long. The germline gives CDR1 SEHNR, CDR2 FQNEAQ (reference sequence). V was clipped by 6 bases and J by 0 bases, with 15 bases between them. The CDR3 loop reads CASSLGTSGSYEQYF. CDR3 DNA sequence: TGTGCCAGCAGTTTGGGGACATCGGGCTCCTACGAGCAGTACTTC.

This rearrangement joins TRBV27 to TRBJ1-5, with D tentatively TRBD1 (6 bases). Germline V gene lookup returns CDR1 MNHEY and CDR2 SMNVEV (reference sequence). This CDR3 has 10 residues. The CDR3 nucleotides are TGTGGGGGGGGCGGACAGCCCCAGCATTTT. The encoded protein is CGGGGQPQHF.

The rearrangement joins TRBV14 to TRBJ1-1; no definite D call. From germline, CDR1 is SGHDN and CDR2 FVKESK. The CDR3 consists of 19 residues. V dropped 2 bases and J dropped 0 bases, with 22 bases sitting between them. The CDR3 DNA is TGTGCCAGCAGCCAAATCCTTCTCTCGGGGATTAGGATGAACACTGAAGCTTTCTTT. Translating gives CASSQILLSGIRMNTEAFF.

The genes are TRBV9 and TRBJ2-3; D is perhaps TRBD2 (5 bases). The V and J ends lost 3 bases and 1 base respectively, with 15 bases between them. CDR3 length equals 16 residues. CDR1 is SGDLS and CDR2 is YYNGEE in the germline V gene. The CDR3 sequence: CASSALGDRGTDTQYF. CDR3 nucleotides: TGTGCCAGCAGCGCATTGGGAGATAGGGGCACAGATACGCAGTATTTT.

The rearrangement uses TRBV11-1 and TRBJ1-1; D remains ambiguous. The germline V and J ends were trimmed by 1 base and 5 bases, with 8 bases remaining between them. Germline lookup yields CDR1 SGHAT and CDR2 FQDESV (reference sequence). This CDR3 is 13 amino acids long. CDR3 nucleotides: TGTGCCAGCAGCTTAGTTGAGAGAACTGAAGCTTTCTTT. This gives the protein CASSLVERTEAFF.

This chain joins TRBV6-5 and TRBJ1-1; a weak D match, TRBD1 (5 bases). The CDR3 totals 14 residues. V was clipped by 5 bases and J by 3 bases, with 13 bases between them. From germline, CDR1 is MNHEY and CDR2 SVGAGI. The CDR3 DNA is TGTGCCAGCAGTGAAGGGGTCTTGGACACTGAAGCTTTCTTT. Translated, it gives CASSEGVLDTEAFF.

This clone has only a few counts. CDR3 region: CASSLDGTGWDEQFF. CDR3 nucleotides: TGCGCCAGCAGCTTGGACGGGACAGGGTGGGATGAGCAGTTCTTC. The rearrangement links TRBV5-1 to TRBJ2-1; 9 positions match TRBD1. Germline CDR1 SGHRS, CDR2 YFSETQ. The CDR3 runs 15 residues. Trimming cost V 0 bases and J 8 bases; bases outside gene matches: 6.

The V gene is TRBV5-5, the J gene TRBJ1-6, with D uncertain. Germline V gene lookup returns CDR1 SGHKS and CDR2 YYEKEE (reference sequence). This CDR3 is 16 amino acids long. V was pared by 0 bases and J by 15 bases, with 22 bases between. CDR3 loop: CASSLVPGIDVLLLHF. The CDR3 coding sequence is TGTGCCAGCAGCTTGGTCCCGGGGATCGATGTGCTTCTCCTCCACTTT.

This chain links TRBV4-1 with TRBJ2-3; 10 positions agree with TRBD1. V gave up 5 bases and J gave up 0 bases; unmatched junction bases: 5. Germline V gives CDR1 MGHRA, CDR2 YSYEKL. CDR3 length: 16 residues. The CDR3 region is CASSIKGQGSTDTQYF. DNA of the CDR3: TGCGCCAGCAGCATTAAGGGACAGGGGAGCACAGATACGCAGTATTTT.

This clone was seen a handful of times. This chain joins TRBV7-9 and TRBJ2-7; 7 bases agree with TRBD1. The CDR3 spans 15 residues. V lost 5 bases and J lost 2; bases outside the gene matches: 9. The V gene's germline CDR1 is SEHNR and CDR2 FQNEAQ (reference sequence). The CDR3 region is CASSLGQAATYEQYF. The CDR3 DNA reads TGTGCCAGCAGCCTCGGACAGGCGGCAACCTACGAGCAGTACTTC.

The chain uses TRBV5-6 and TRBJ1-5, with D perhaps matching TRBD1 (5 bases). Germline CDR1 is SGHDT and CDR2 is YYEEEE. V lost 3 bases and J 6 bases, leaving 19 bases between the germline ends. The CDR3 runs to 16 residues. The CDR3, as DNA: TGTGCCAGCAGCTCCTTAGCCGGGGGGTGGGGTCAGCCCCAGCATTTT. It specifies CASSSLAGGWGQPQHF.

This sequence joins TRBV28 and TRBJ2-7; D gene unclear. CDR1 and CDR2 from the germline V gene are MDHEN and SYDVKM. V gave up 4 bases and J gave up 4 bases, with 11 bases separating them. There are 13 residues in the CDR3. CDR3 in amino acids: CASSSTPTYEQYF. As DNA, the CDR3 is TGTGCCAGCAGTTCAACACCGACTTACGAGCAGTACTTC. Full variable domain (rest looked up from reference TRBV28 and TRBJ2-7): DVKVTQSSRYLVKRTGEKVFLECVQDMDHENMFWYRQDPGLGLRLIYFSYDVKMKEKGDIPEGYSVSREKKERFSLILESASTNQTSMYLCASSSTPTYEQYFGPGTRLTVT.

DNA for the CDR3: TGTGCCAGCAGCGCGACAGGGACCACTGAAGCTTTCTTT. This gives the protein CASSATGTTEAFF. This chain connects TRBV9 to TRBJ1-1; 7 nucleotides agree with TRBD1. The trim removed 3 bases at V and 4 bases at J, leaving 3 bases unmatched. Germline assignment: CDR1 SGDLS and CDR2 YYNGEE. The CDR3 consists of 13 residues.

The chain links TRBV7-9 to TRBJ2-5; TRBD2 agrees at 9 bases. The V gene's germline CDR1 is SEHNR and CDR2 FQNEAQ (reference sequence). CDR3 length: 15 residues. The trim removed 11 bases at V and 2 bases at J, leaving 12 bases unmatched. CDR3 region: CACGGAGGIQETQYF. The CDR3 coding sequence is TGTGCCTGCGGGGGGGCGGGGGGAATTCAAGAGACCCAGTACTTC.

V usage is TRBV5-1 and J usage is TRBJ1-4, with 10 bases lining up with TRBD1. The ends lost 4 bases at V and 5 bases at J; junction bases unmatched: 5. Germline V gene lookup returns CDR1 SGHRS and CDR2 YFSETQ. The CDR3 consists of 15 residues. Written as DNA, the CDR3 is TGCGCCAGCAGCGGGGGACAGGGGAGGAATGAAAAACTGTTTTTT. Translated, it gives CASSGGQGRNEKLFF.

This chain links TRBV5-7 with TRBJ2-7; D might be TRBD1 (7 bases). TRBV5-7 is given ORF status, its function remaining uncertain. This CDR3 contains 13 residues. Trimming left V 2 bases short and J 5 bases short, with 11 bases between. CDR3 residues: CASSFQGGHEQYF. The CDR3 DNA reads TGTGCCAGCAGCTTTCAGGGGGGTCACGAGCAGTACTTC.

J is TRBJ1-2 and V is TRBV11-2; D perhaps matches TRBD1 (5 bases). V lost 3 bases and J 4 bases, leaving 15 bases between the germline ends. CDR1 SGHAT and CDR2 FQNNGV come from the germline V gene. The CDR3 is 15 residues long. The chain's CDR3 is CASSFGGLSFYGYTF. CDR3 nucleotides: TGTGCCAGCAGCTTCGGGGGACTGAGCTTCTATGGCTACACCTTC.